These 31 T cell receptor beta chains share one sample of origin, sequenced in a study of patients and donors after allogeneic stem cell transplantation. In TCRdb, the RT-PCR reads were re-called with MiXCR into one record per CDR3 protein. The table records roughly 880,000 distinct CDR3 sequences, approximately 19% of them present only once. Sequencing was done on a sample of blood, either unsorted or a sorted T cell fraction (not recorded which). These receptors were collected from a human donor who was either an allogeneic HSCT recipient or a stem cell or donor lymphocyte infusion donor (not recorded which). It is not recorded whose cells these are; they may come from a transplant donor.

This clonotype has only a few counts. This chain's CDR3 is CASSHGSPSNTEAFF. CDR3 sequence (DNA): TGTGCCAGCAGCCACGGCAGTCCATCGAACACTGAAGCTTTCTTT. The chain is built from TRBV14 and TRBJ1-1; no reliable D call. V lost 3 bases, J lost 1 base, and 12 bases lay in between. CDR1 and CDR2 from the germline V gene are SGHDN and FVKESK. This CDR3 has 15 residues.

This chain uses TRBV24-1 with TRBJ1-1; D unresolved. Germline values: CDR1 KGHDR, CDR2 SFDVKD. This CDR3 is built from 13 residues. V was shortened by 2 bases and J by 1 base, with 4 bases between the two germline ends. CDR3 loop: CATSDSGNTEAFF. The CDR3, as DNA: TGTGCCACCAGTGATTCTGGGAACACTGAAGCTTTCTTT.

The rearrangement links TRBV11-1 to TRBJ2-2, with 8 bases identical to TRBD2. Trimming at V came to 8 bases and at J to 3 bases, leaving 17 bases not matched to a gene. The CDR3 runs to 18 residues. Germline CDR1 is SGHAT and CDR2 is FQDESV (reference sequence). The CDR3 reads CASRPVRREVVDTGELFF. Written as DNA, the CDR3 is TGTGCCAGCCGACCGGTAAGGCGGGAGGTCGTCGACACCGGGGAGCTGTTTTTT.

There are a few counts of this clonotype. V gene TRBV5-1 combines with J gene TRBJ1-1; TRBD1 matches at 9 bases. The V segment lost 4 bases and the J segment 3 bases; nucleotides outside the gene matches: 7. The V gene's germline CDR1 is SGHRS and CDR2 YFSETQ. The length of the CDR3 is 15 residues. The CDR3 DNA follows: TGCGCCAGCAGCGACGGACAGGGGAAATACACTGAAGCTTTCTTT. Protein product: CASSDGQGKYTEAFF.

V usage is TRBV7-3 and J usage is TRBJ1-1; the D is unclear. The germline V and J ends were trimmed by 6 bases and 6 bases, with 14 bases remaining between them. Germline CDR1 and CDR2: SGHTA and FQGTGA. CDR3 length equals 13 residues. CDR3 nucleotide sequence: TGTGCCAGCAGGTTTAAGGGAGGCGCTGAAGCTTTCTTT. Protein sequence: CASRFKGGAEAFF.

This clonotype was detected only a few times. The chain combines TRBV6-5 with TRBJ1-3; no reliable D call. The CDR3 loop spans 15 amino acids. V lost 2 bases and J lost 3, with 11 bases in between. The germline V gene has CDR1 MNHEY and CDR2 SVGAGI. CDR3 protein: CASSYDTAGGNTIYF. The CDR3 region has the DNA TGTGCCAGCAGTTACGACACAGCAGGTGGAAACACCATATATTTT.

The V and J genes are TRBV25-1 and TRBJ2-7; no firm D call. Germline lookup yields CDR1 MGHDK and CDR2 SYGVNS. V lost 2 bases to trimming and J lost 9 bases, with 11 bases between them. The CDR3 is 12 residues long. The CDR3 is CASSEQGLMQYF. The CDR3 DNA reads as TGTGCCAGCAGTGAACAAGGTTTGATGCAGTACTTC.

This clonotype was seen a handful of times. This sequence joins TRBV7-9 and TRBJ1-5, with D unclear. The CDR3 loop spans 16 amino acids. Per germline, CDR1 SEHNR and CDR2 FQNEAQ (reference sequence). The V end was cut by 5 bases, the J end by 3 bases, with 17 bases between. The CDR3 DNA reads as TGTGCCAGCAGCGCCCCGGTCGGGGATTTCAATCAGCCCCAGCATTTT. As protein: CASSAPVGDFNQPQHF.

The chain uses TRBV5-6 and TRBJ2-5; 8 nucleotides agree with TRBD2. The length of the CDR3 is 15 residues. Germline V gene data show CDR1 as SGHDT and CDR2 as YYEEEE. J gave up 5 bases and V 6 bases, and 12 bases lay outside the gene matches. The CDR3 protein is CASTPGAGGGETQYF. The DNA for the CDR3 is TGTGCCAGCACCCCTGGGGCGGGAGGCGGGGAGACCCAGTACTTC.

This clonotype was detected only a few times. The V gene is TRBV12-3 or TRBV12-4, the J gene TRBJ1-1, with 8 nucleotides matching TRBD1. The CDR3 consists of 13 residues. Trimming removed 7 bases from V and 5 bases from J; junction bases left unmatched: 6. This CDR3 reads CASKDRGYTEAFF. CDR3 coding DNA: TGTGCCAGCAAAGACAGGGGATATACTGAAGCTTTCTTT.

The V and J genes are TRBV5-1 and TRBJ1-5, with D possibly matching TRBD1 (5 bases). V shed 4 bases and J shed 1 base, with 24 bases lying between them. The CDR3 sequence is 19 residues long. Germline V gene sequence: CDR1 SGHRS, CDR2 YFSETQ. In nucleotides, the CDR3 is TGCGCCAGCAGCCACGCCAGGGCAGGGAGGTCTACCAGCAATCAGCCCCAGCATTTT. Translated: CASSHARAGRSTSNQPQHF.

V gene TRBV5-1 combines with J gene TRBJ2-7; D is possibly TRBD1 (6 bases). V lost 2 bases and J 4 bases, leaving 16 bases between the germline ends. The length of the CDR3 is 15 residues. Per germline, CDR1 SGHRS and CDR2 YFSETQ. The CDR3 DNA reads as TGCGCCAGCAGCTTCCAGGGGACCGCCAGATACGAGCAGTACTTC. This encodes CASSFQGTARYEQYF.

This clonotype has just a few counts. The rearrangement links TRBV5-6 to TRBJ2-1; TRBD1 agrees at 11 bases. Trimming removed 1 base from V and 9 bases from J; junction bases left unmatched: 3. Germline V gene data show CDR1 as SGHDT and CDR2 as YYEEEE. The CDR3 totals 14 residues. CDR3 in DNA: TGTGCCAGCAGCTTGTGGGGACAGGGGGTTGAGCAGTTCTTC. This sequence encodes CASSLWGQGVEQFF.

The chain couples TRBV29-1 to TRBJ1-2; 11 nucleotides align to TRBD1. There are 12 residues in the CDR3. The trim removed 7 bases at V and 8 bases at J, leaving 6 bases unmatched. Germline V gene lookup returns CDR1 SQVTM and CDR2 ANQGSEA. The CDR3, as DNA: TGCAGCGCATGGACAGGGGGCAGCGGCTACACCTTC. It yields the protein CSAWTGGSGYTF. Full variable domain (rest looked up from reference TRBV29-1 and TRBJ1-2): SAVISQKPSRDICQRGTSLTIQCQVDSQVTMMFWYRQQPGQSLTLIATANQGSEATYESGFVIDKFPISRPNLTFSTLTVSNMSPEDSSIYLCSAWTGGSGYTFGSGTRLTVV.

J is TRBJ2-5 and V is TRBV6-1, with D possibly being TRBD2 (5 bases). The germline V gene encodes CDR1 MNHNS and CDR2 SASEGT. The CDR3 is 13 residues long. V lost 4 bases and J lost 5, with 11 bases in between. This chain's CDR3 is CASSARALETQYF. The CDR3, as DNA: TGTGCCAGCAGTGCGCGGGCACTGGAGACCCAGTACTTC.

The chain combines TRBV11-1 with TRBJ2-7; D possibly uses TRBD1 or TRBD2 (6 bases each). Trimming stripped 2 bases from V and 8 bases from J, with 13 bases between. This CDR3 comprises 13 residues. The germline V gene encodes CDR1 SGHAT and CDR2 FQDESV (reference sequence). The CDR3 coding sequence is TGTGCCAGCAGCTTAAACAGGGCGGGAAAGCAGTACTTC. It encodes CASSLNRAGKQYF.

This clonotype was counted a few times. This chain links TRBV5-1 with TRBJ2-5; 9 bases match TRBD1. V lost 0 bases to trimming and J lost 5 bases; unmatched junction nucleotides: 5. Germline lookup yields CDR1 SGHRS and CDR2 YFSETQ. The CDR3 is 15 amino acids. CDR3 nucleotides: TGCGCCAGCAGCTTGGGAACAGGGGGCTTTGAGACCCAGTACTTC. It translates to CASSLGTGGFETQYF.

This clonotype was detected a few times. The genes are TRBV5-1 and TRBJ2-7; tentative D call: TRBD1 (5 bases). This CDR3 is built from 16 residues. Germline CDR1 is SGHRS and CDR2 is YFSETQ. Trimming stripped 4 bases from V and 2 bases from J, with 19 bases between. The CDR3 sequence: CASSPDARQFPYEQYF. The CDR3 region has the DNA TGCGCCAGCAGCCCGGACGCTCGACAGTTCCCCTACGAGCAGTACTTC.

There are a few counts of this clonotype. The rearrangement joins TRBV15 to TRBJ2-3, with 11 bases fitting TRBD2. Germline V gene data show CDR1 as LNHNV and CDR2 as YYDKDF (reference sequence). V was clipped by 1 base and J by 2 bases; unmatched bases: 5. The CDR3 has 17 amino acids. The CDR3 protein is CATSRGRLAGLTDTQYF. The CDR3 nucleotides read TGTGCCACCAGCAGAGGTCGACTAGCGGGACTCACAGATACGCAGTATTTT.

This clonotype was seen a handful of times. This chain joins TRBV6-1 and TRBJ2-5, with 10 bases fitting TRBD2. This CDR3 has 14 amino acids. Germline CDR1 and CDR2: MNHNS and SASEGT. V shed 9 bases and J 4 bases; nucleotides not matched to a gene: 8. The CDR3 region is CASAFTSGVETQYF. In nucleotides, the CDR3 is TGTGCCAGTGCTTTCACTAGCGGGGTAGAGACCCAGTACTTC.

This rearrangement joins TRBV7-2 to TRBJ2-3; D gene unclear. This CDR3 contains 14 residues. Germline loops: CDR1 SGHTA, CDR2 FQGNSA. V was cut by 5 bases and J by 2 bases, with 11 bases left in between. The CDR3 protein is CASSRAPDTDTQYF. CDR3 DNA: TGTGCCAGCAGCCGGGCCCCGGACACAGATACGCAGTATTTT.

This clonotype has a handful of counts. V and J are TRBV21-1 and TRBJ2-4; TRBD2 was called by the table and not checked on the DNA. TRBV21-1 is designated a pseudogene. This CDR3 region has 17 residues. DNA for the CDR3: TGTGCCACCTGGGAGGGGCCATCATCACTAGCCAAAAACATTCAGTACTTC. It is translated as CATWEGPSSLAKNIQYF.

This chain joins TRBV30 and TRBJ1-1; 8 nucleotides line up with TRBD1. This CDR3 region has 14 residues. The V and J ends lost 5 bases and 3 bases, in that order; junction bases with no gene match: 8. CDR1 and CDR2 from the germline V gene are GTSNPN and SVGIG (reference sequence). In DNA, the CDR3 is TGTGCCTGGGCAATCGGGACAGGCTACACTGAAGCTTTCTTT. It yields the protein CAWAIGTGYTEAFF.

This clonotype has ten or more counts. The chain joins TRBV12-3 or TRBV12-4 to TRBJ2-3; D is unclear. This CDR3 has 15 amino acids. Trimming removed 6 bases at V and 3 bases at J, with 16 bases between. CDR3 nucleotide sequence: TGTGCCAGCAGCCAAAAAGTCCAGGTGACAGATACGCAGTATTTT. Residues: CASSQKVQVTDTQYF.

V usage is TRBV7-2 and J usage is TRBJ1-4; 10 bases are a match to TRBD1. The CDR3 loop spans 14 amino acids. Germline V gene lookup returns CDR1 SGHTA and CDR2 FQGNSA. Trimming at V came to 5 bases and at J to 8 bases, leaving 5 bases not matched to a gene. This CDR3 reads CASSRRGQGEKLFF. The CDR3 nucleotides are TGTGCCAGCAGCCGGAGGGGACAGGGGGAAAAACTGTTTTTT.

This chain uses TRBV3-1 with TRBJ1-5; D might be TRBD1 (6 bases). Germline values: CDR1 LGHDT, CDR2 YNNKEL (reference sequence). This CDR3 contains 16 residues. V lost 5 bases, J lost 4 bases, and 18 bases lay in between. The CDR3 DNA reads TGTGCCAGCAGCACCCGGGGGGGGACATCGAATCAGCCCCAGCATTTT. It yields the protein CASSTRGGTSNQPQHF. Full variable domain (remainder filled in from reference TRBV3-1 and TRBJ1-5): DTAVSQTPKYLVTQMGNDKSIKCEQNLGHDTMYWYKQDSKKFLKIMFSYNNKELIINETVPNRFSPKSPDKAHLNLHINSLELGDSAVYFCASSTRGGTSNQPQHFGDGTRLSIL.

In its sample, this clonotype was seen a few times. This CDR3 is CASSPRGGMNTEAFF. CDR3 DNA sequence: TGTGCCAGCAGCCCCCGTGGAGGTATGAACACTGAAGCTTTCTTT. The chain has TRBV7-9 and TRBJ1-1; no clear D gene. The CDR3 extends over 15 amino acids. Germline loops: CDR1 SEHNR, CDR2 FQNEAQ (reference sequence). V was cut by 5 bases and J by 0 bases, with 13 bases left in between.

CDR3 DNA sequence: TGTGCCAGCAGTTCCAACAGGATGAACACTGAAGCTTTCTTT. It yields the protein CASSSNRMNTEAFF. The V gene is TRBV6-5, the J gene TRBJ1-1; a weak D match, TRBD1 (5 bases). Looked up from germline, CDR1 is MNHEY and CDR2 is SVGAGI. The length of the CDR3 is 14 residues. V shed 4 bases and J shed 0 bases, with 9 bases lying between them.

This clonotype was found many times. The chain has TRBV12-3 or TRBV12-4 and TRBJ2-3, with 7 bases identical to TRBD1. The CDR3 is 13 amino acids. The J segment lost 2 bases and the V segment lost 7 bases, leaving 3 bases of the junction unmatched. CDR3 DNA sequence: TGTGCCAGCAACAGGGGAATCACAGATACGCAGTATTTT. Amino acid sequence: CASNRGITDTQYF.

This clonotype was seen ten or more times. This chain joins TRBV7-3 and TRBJ2-3, with 7 positions matching TRBD2. Per the germline V gene, CDR1 is SGHTA and CDR2 is FQGTGA. This CDR3 is built from 15 residues. With V trimmed by 1 base and J by 0 bases, 1 base remained unmatched. This CDR3 is CASSLSGGSTDTQYF. The CDR3 DNA reads as TGTGCCAGCAGCTTAAGCGGGGGAAGCACAGATACGCAGTATTTT. Using reference TRBV7-3 and TRBJ2-3 for the parts outside the CDR3, the full variable domain is GAGVSQTPSNKVTEKGKYVELRCDPISGHTALYWYRQSLGQGPEFLIYFQGTGAADDSGLPNDRFFAVRPEGSVSTLKIQRTERGDSAVYLCASSLSGGSTDTQYFGPGTRLTVL.

This clonotype was recorded a few times. Here the CDR3 reads CASSSPGRQGVTEAFF. CDR3 in DNA: TGCGCCAGCAGCTCCCCGGGGAGGCAGGGGGTCACTGAAGCTTTCTTT. V usage is TRBV5-1 and J usage is TRBJ1-1; 7 bases fit TRBD1. Germline values: CDR1 SGHRS, CDR2 YFSETQ. J was trimmed by 4 bases and V by 3 bases; bases with no gene match: 12. This CDR3 region has 16 residues.